Shown below are 8 T cell receptor beta chains from a single sample sequenced in a study of T-cell memory formation after mild COVID-19. MiXCR, applied by TCRdb to the 5' RACE reads, yields one record per CDR3 protein. The table lists roughly 150,000 distinct CDR3 sequences, over 10% of them singletons, with 3% to 4% in the top ten. Sequencing was carried out using PBMCs or a T cell subset sorted from them (not recorded which). These receptors originate from a man aged 18 to 29 who had mild COVID-19 (a few samples of this study predate the infection). Cell type and time point are not known.

This clonotype has just a few counts. The chain carries TRBV6-6 and TRBJ1-5; D unclear. The CDR3 loop spans 13 amino acids. V shed 5 bases and J shed 6 bases, with 11 bases lying between them. The germline CDR1 and CDR2 sequences are MNHNY and SVGAGI (reference sequence). The CDR3 DNA reads as TGTGCCAGCAGTACCTCGGGGTTTCAGCCCCAGCATTTT. Amino acid sequence: CASSTSGFQPQHF.

The rearrangement joins TRBV20-1 to TRBJ2-2; the D call may be TRBD1 or TRBD2 (5 bases each). CDR3 length: 12 residues. The germline gives CDR1 DFQATT, CDR2 SNEGSKA (reference sequence). V lost 3 bases and J 6 bases, leaving 8 bases between the germline ends. For the CDR3, the DNA is TGCAGTGCTAGTCAGGGACCCGGGGAGCTGTTTTTT. Its translation: CSASQGPGELFF.

This chain links TRBV5-1 with TRBJ2-1; D is unresolved. V lost 4 bases and J lost 0, with 11 bases in between. CDR1 and CDR2 (germline): SGHRS, YFSETQ. CDR3 size: 15 residues. CDR3 bases: TGCGCCAGCAGCCCCGACACAGCCTCCTACAATGAGCAGTTCTTC. Protein sequence: CASSPDTASYNEQFF.

The chain is built from TRBV12-3 or TRBV12-4 and TRBJ1-1, with unresolved D. V was pared by 6 bases and J by 0 bases, with 8 bases between. This CDR3 is built from 13 residues. In DNA form, the CDR3 reads TGTGCCAGCAGCATTCAATTGAACACTGAAGCTTTCTTT. This sequence encodes CASSIQLNTEAFF.

The chain is built from TRBV7-2 and TRBJ1-1, with no clear D. The germline V and J ends were trimmed by 0 bases and 4 bases, with 12 bases remaining between them. The CDR3 sequence is 15 residues long. Germline CDR1 reads SGHTA; CDR2 reads FQGNSA. CDR3 region: CASSLAAAGATEAFF. The CDR3 coding sequence is TGTGCCAGCAGCTTAGCGGCGGCGGGAGCCACTGAAGCTTTCTTT.

This clonotype has more than one count but fewer than ten. V usage is TRBV7-9 and J usage is TRBJ2-6, with 9 bases matching TRBD1. Germline V gene lookup returns CDR1 SEHNR and CDR2 FQNEAQ (reference sequence). V was pared by 7 bases and J by 2 bases, with 9 bases of the junction left unmatched. The CDR3 consists of 17 residues. The CDR3 loop is CASTREQGAPGANVLTF. Written as DNA, the CDR3 is TGTGCCAGCACCCGGGAACAGGGGGCTCCTGGGGCCAACGTCCTGACTTTC.

This clonotype was observed a handful of times. The V gene is TRBV2, the J gene TRBJ2-1, with no clear D. V was clipped by 8 bases and J by 0 bases, with 11 bases between them. CDR1 SNHLY and CDR2 FYNNEI come from the germline V gene. The CDR3 totals 14 residues. The CDR3 spells CASWSESSYNEQFF. For the CDR3, the DNA is TGTGCCAGCTGGTCCGAAAGCTCCTACAATGAGCAGTTCTTC.

This clonotype was observed at least ten times. The genes are TRBV5-1 and TRBJ2-5, with 10 bases lining up with TRBD1. Germline CDR1 and CDR2: SGHRS and YFSETQ. The CDR3 runs 15 residues. V dropped 6 bases and J dropped 0; count of bases not matched to a gene: 5. The CDR3 DNA reads as TGCGCCAGCACCCGACAGGGGGCGTACCAAGAGACCCAGTACTTC. Its protein is CASTRQGAYQETQYF.